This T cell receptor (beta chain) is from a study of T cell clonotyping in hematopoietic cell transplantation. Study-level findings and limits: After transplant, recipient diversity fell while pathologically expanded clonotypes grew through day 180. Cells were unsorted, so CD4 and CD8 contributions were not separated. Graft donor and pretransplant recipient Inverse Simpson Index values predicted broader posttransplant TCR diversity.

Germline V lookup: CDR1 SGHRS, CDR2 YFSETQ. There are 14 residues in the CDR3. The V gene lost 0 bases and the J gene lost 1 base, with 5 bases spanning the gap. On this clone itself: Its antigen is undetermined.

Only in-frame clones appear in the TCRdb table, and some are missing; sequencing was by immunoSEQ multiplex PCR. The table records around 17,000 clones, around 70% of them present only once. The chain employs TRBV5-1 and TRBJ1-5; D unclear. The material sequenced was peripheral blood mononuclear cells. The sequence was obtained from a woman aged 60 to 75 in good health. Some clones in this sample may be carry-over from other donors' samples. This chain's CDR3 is CASSLGHSNQPQHF. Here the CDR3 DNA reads TGCGCCAGCAGCTTGGGACACAGCAATCAGCCCCAGCATTTT.